Detailed here is one T cell receptor (beta chain). The antigen is undetermined. The data stem from a study of T cells in Graves' hyperthyroidism and ophthalmopathy. Study observations and caveats: Expanded thyroid clonotypes (above 0.001) were mostly also found in blood. By a 13 V-J model, ophthalmopathy was set apart from stable hyperthyroidism.

RNA transcripts served as the template for amplifying TCR beta CDR3 regions. In the first-round RT-PCR of the TCR CDR3, the HTBI primer set was used. TCRdb called the multiplex PCR reads again in MiXCR, with one record for every CDR3 protein. Of around 240,000 distinct CDR3 sequences detected, 16% appear once; the ten largest clones hold around 26%. V was shortened by 1 base and J by 10 bases, with 20 bases between the two germline ends. Germline-derived CDR1 and CDR2 are SGHTA and FQGNSA. This CDR3 has 16 residues. In the ophthalmopathy cohort, Clinical Activity Score was at least 3, NOSPECS grade at least 4, and duration under 3 months.

The chain joins TRBV7-2 to TRBJ2-1; D may be TRBD1 (5 bases). The sequenced sample consisted of blood. The receptor was isolated from a woman aged 18-29 years with Graves' ophthalmopathy. The CDR3 DNA follows: TGTGCCAGCAGCTTAGAGTCAGGGTTCCCCGAAGGGGAGCAGTTCTTC. It codes for CASSLESGFPEGEQFF.